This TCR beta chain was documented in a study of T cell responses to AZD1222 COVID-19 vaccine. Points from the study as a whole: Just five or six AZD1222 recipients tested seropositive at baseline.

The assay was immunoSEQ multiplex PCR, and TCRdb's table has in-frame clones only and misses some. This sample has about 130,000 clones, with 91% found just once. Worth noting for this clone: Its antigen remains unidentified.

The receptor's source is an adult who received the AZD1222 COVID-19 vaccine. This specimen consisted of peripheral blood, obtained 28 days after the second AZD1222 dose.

CDR3 residues: CASSLGRDSNIYGYTF. CDR3 DNA sequence: TGTGCCAGCAGTTTAGGCCGCGACAGTAATATCTATGGCTACACCTTC. The V and J genes are TRBV28 and TRBJ1-2; weak D call: TRBD1 (5 bases). Germline CDR1 reads MDHEN; CDR2 reads SYDVKM. V lost 2 bases and J lost 4, with 17 bases in between. The CDR3 spans 16 residues.